These 26 T cell receptor beta chains originate from one sample sequenced in a study of siplizumab effects on memory and regulatory T cells. Assay used: immunoSEQ multiplex PCR; TCRdb lists only in-frame clones, some missing. Among 60,000 to 70,000 clones listed, 88% were seen once. The specimen was Tregs sorted from blood. The receptor set was obtained from a human donor in good health.

V and J are TRBV4-3 and TRBJ1-1; D is unclear. Trimming pared 0 bases from V and 5 bases from J, leaving 7 bases between. This CDR3 has 13 amino acids. Germline V gives CDR1 LGHNA, CDR2 YSLEER. In DNA, the CDR3 is TGCGCCAGCAGCCAAGAAAGAGGGACTGAAGCTTTCTTT. The encoded protein is CASSQERGTEAFF.

Here the CDR3 reads CASSYSPGRLGTQYF. In nucleotides, the CDR3 is TGTGCCAGCAGTTACTCTCCAGGGCGGTTGGGGACCCAGTACTTC. V usage is TRBV6-5 and J usage is TRBJ2-5; possible D gene TRBD1, 5 bases. CDR3 length equals 15 residues. V lost 0 bases, J lost 7 bases, and 15 bases lay in between. Germline V lookup: CDR1 MNHEY, CDR2 SVGAGI.

The V call is TRBV28, the J call TRBJ1-5; possible D gene TRBD1, 5 bases. Trimming removed 2 bases from V and 3 bases from J, with 14 bases in between. This CDR3 has 16 residues. Germline V gene data show CDR1 as MDHEN and CDR2 as SYDVKM. The DNA of the CDR3 is TGTGCCAGCAGTTTACGGTGGGGGATAAACAATCAGCCCCAGCATTTT. Amino acid sequence: CASSLRWGINNQPQHF.

The chain employs TRBV5-4 and TRBJ2-7; D gene ambiguous. Looked up from germline, CDR1 is SGHNT and CDR2 is YYREEE (reference sequence). This CDR3 is 14 amino acids long. V lost 0 bases to trimming and J lost 0 bases, with 7 bases between them. The CDR3 spells CASSLGPGSYEQYF. The CDR3 DNA reads TGTGCCAGCAGCTTGGGTCCAGGCTCCTACGAGCAGTACTTC.

The rearrangement joins TRBV19 to TRBJ1-1; no clear D. The germline CDR1 and CDR2 sequences are LNHDA and SQIVND (reference sequence). CDR3 size: 11 residues. V was clipped by 7 bases and J by 0 bases, with 3 bases between them. The CDR3 DNA is TGTGCCAGTACCCTGAACACTGAAGCTTTCTTT. It translates to CASTLNTEAFF.

This chain joins TRBV7-8 and TRBJ2-1; possibly TRBD2 for D (6 bases). The CDR3 runs 11 residues. Germline V lookup: CDR1 SGHVS, CDR2 FQNEAQ. With 2 bases removed from V and 15 bases from J, the gap between germline ends came to 11 bases. CDR3 nucleotides: TGTGCCAGCAGCTTACGGGCGGGACTGTTCTTC. Amino acids: CASSLRAGLFF.

The J gene is TRBJ2-1, the V gene TRBV5-1, with a possible D match to TRBD1 (5 bases). The CDR3 length is 13 residues. Germline-derived CDR1 and CDR2 are SGHRS and YFSETQ. Trimming cost V 3 bases and J 6 bases, with 10 bases left between them. CDR3 in DNA: TGCGCCAGCAGCTGGGGCTCGGGCAATGAGCAGTTCTTC. This codes for CASSWGSGNEQFF.

The CDR3 here is CASNLRAGGVGSYNEQFF. Here the CDR3 DNA reads TGTGCCAGCAACCTCCGTGCGGGAGGGGTGGGCTCCTACAATGAGCAGTTCTTC. The chain joins TRBV11-3 to TRBJ2-1; 9 bases align to TRBD2. The CDR3 covers 18 residues. Germline trimming cut 7 bases from V and 0 bases from J; bases unmatched to any gene: 13. Germline CDR1 reads SGHNT; CDR2 reads YENEEA.

This clone has only a few counts. The chain carries TRBV10-3 and TRBJ1-2, with 7 positions matching TRBD1. This CDR3 is 16 amino acids long. CDR1 and CDR2 from the germline V gene are ENHRY and SYGVKD. Trimming at V came to 2 bases and at J to 0 bases, leaving 6 bases not matched to a gene. In nucleotides, the CDR3 is TGTGCCATCAGTGAGCGGGGACAGCCTCCTAACTATGGCTACACCTTC. It yields the protein CAISERGQPPNYGYTF.

V usage is TRBV7-9 and J usage is TRBJ2-2; TRBD2 agrees at 10 bases. Losses at the gene ends were 2 bases for V and 7 bases for J; bases not matched to a gene: 1. Germline V lookup: CDR1 SEHNR, CDR2 FQNEAQ (reference sequence). There are 14 residues in the CDR3. The CDR3 nucleotides are TGTGCCAGCAGCTTATTAGCGGGAGGCGGGGAGCTGTTTTTT. Translating gives CASSLLAGGGELFF.

V is TRBV5-1 and J is TRBJ2-5; D perhaps matches TRBD2 (6 bases). The CDR3 runs to 14 residues. Germline V gene lookup returns CDR1 SGHRS and CDR2 YFSETQ. The ends were cut back, 3 bases at V and 4 bases at J, with 13 bases in the middle. The CDR3 protein is CASSSRDFRETQYF. Written as DNA, the CDR3 is TGCGCCAGCAGCTCCCGGGACTTTCGAGAGACCCAGTACTTC.

The chain links TRBV20-1 to TRBJ2-7; D gene uncertain. V was shortened by 1 base and J by 7 bases, with 8 bases between the two germline ends. Germline loops: CDR1 DFQATT, CDR2 SNEGSKA (reference sequence). This CDR3 is 11 amino acids long. The CDR3 sequence: CSARGGKEQYF. The CDR3 coding sequence is TGCAGTGCTAGAGGGGGTAAGGAGCAGTACTTC.

This chain's CDR3 is CASSVPTGLYGYTF. DNA for the CDR3: TGTGCCAGCAGCGTCCCTACAGGGCTCTATGGCTACACCTTC. V and J are TRBV5-4 and TRBJ1-2; perhaps TRBD1 as D (6 bases). From germline, CDR1 is SGHNT and CDR2 YYREEE (reference sequence). Trimming removed 4 bases from V and 4 bases from J, with 14 bases in between. The CDR3 is 14 residues long.

The V call is TRBV30, the J call TRBJ1-2, with 9 bases identical to TRBD1. Germline CDR1 GTSNPN, CDR2 SVGIG (reference sequence). J was trimmed by 6 bases and V by 2 bases; bases with no gene match: 4. The CDR3 loop spans 13 amino acids. CDR3 protein: CAWSSRDRDGYTF. DNA for the CDR3: TGTGCCTGGAGTTCCCGGGACAGGGATGGCTACACCTTC.

V is TRBV5-4 and J is TRBJ1-6; tentative D call: TRBD1 (6 bases). The V end was cut by 4 bases, the J end by 4 bases, with 12 bases between. The germline V gene encodes CDR1 SGHNT and CDR2 YYREEE (reference sequence). The CDR3 is made up of 15 amino acids. In nucleotides, the CDR3 is TGTGCCAGCAGCCCGAGGACAGCTTATAATTCACCCCTCCACTTT. This encodes CASSPRTAYNSPLHF.

This chain connects TRBV9 to TRBJ2-2, with D possibly being TRBD1 (6 bases). The V gene lost 4 bases and the J gene lost 1 base, with 11 bases spanning the gap. The CDR3 sequence is 15 residues long. Per the germline V gene, CDR1 is SGDLS and CDR2 is YYNGEE. CDR3 sequence: CASSPGQLNTGELFF. CDR3 nucleotides: TGTGCCAGCAGCCCTGGACAGTTGAACACCGGGGAGCTGTTTTTT.

V usage is TRBV11-3 and J usage is TRBJ2-1; 13 positions match TRBD2. Germline CDR1 is SGHNT and CDR2 is YENEEA. The CDR3 spans 15 residues. V shed 6 bases, J shed 9 bases, and the junction held 8 bases outside the gene matches. In DNA form, the CDR3 reads TGTGCCAGCAGTTCCGGACTAGCGGGAGTCGCTGAGCAGTTCTTC. It translates to CASSSGLAGVAEQFF.

The chain uses TRBV7-6 and TRBJ2-2; D call uncertain. V was pared by 0 bases and J by 1 base, with 6 bases between. The CDR3 runs to 15 residues. Germline-derived CDR1 and CDR2 are SGHVS and FNYEAQ. The CDR3 coding sequence is TGTGCCAGCAGCTTAGCCGCCCGGAACACCGGGGAGCTGTTTTTT. Translation: CASSLAARNTGELFF.

The rearrangement uses TRBV5-1 and TRBJ2-5; TRBD1 might be the D (6 bases). V was cut by 2 bases and J by 2 bases, with 10 bases left in between. CDR3 length equals 14 residues. Germline lookup yields CDR1 SGHRS and CDR2 YFSETQ. DNA of the CDR3: TGCGCCAGCAGCTTACAGGGACGACAAGAGACCCAGTACTTC. Its protein is CASSLQGRQETQYF.

The chain carries TRBV7-2 and TRBJ2-2; 7 nucleotides align to TRBD1. CDR1 is SGHTA and CDR2 is FQGNSA in the germline V gene. The V and J ends lost 5 bases and 4 bases, in that order; junction bases with no gene match: 13. The CDR3 runs 17 residues. The CDR3 bases are TGTGCCAGCAGCAAACGAAGGACAGGTCAGGGCACCGGGGAGCTGTTTTTT. Protein product: CASSKRRTGQGTGELFF.

This chain connects TRBV2 to TRBJ2-4; TRBD2 matches 7 bases. Germline V gives CDR1 SNHLY, CDR2 FYNNEI. The CDR3 consists of 18 residues. Trimming at V came to 4 bases and at J to 0 bases, leaving 12 bases not matched to a gene. The CDR3 sequence is CASSVALSSGLAKNIQYF. CDR3 DNA: TGTGCCAGCAGTGTCGCCCTCTCTAGCGGCCTAGCCAAAAACATTCAGTACTTC.

CDR3 nucleotides: TGTGCCAGCAGTTACGACAGTAGATATGGCTACACCTTC. This gives the protein CASSYDSRYGYTF. The rearrangement joins TRBV6-6 to TRBJ1-2; tentative D call: TRBD1 (5 bases). The CDR3 loop spans 13 amino acids. Germline values: CDR1 MNHNY, CDR2 SVGAGI (reference sequence). V was shortened by 2 bases and J by 5 bases, with 9 bases between the two germline ends.

The V call is TRBV29-1, the J call TRBJ1-2; D unresolved. Germline lookup yields CDR1 SQVTM and CDR2 ANQGSEA. The CDR3 has 12 amino acids. The V end lost 4 bases, the J end lost 4 bases, and 10 bases lay between the germline ends. The CDR3 region is CSVGSAVYGYTF. For the CDR3, the DNA is TGCAGCGTTGGGTCTGCGGTCTATGGCTACACCTTC.

The chain couples TRBV6-5 to TRBJ2-1; 7 bases map to TRBD2. Germline CDR1 reads MNHEY; CDR2 reads SVGAGI. The ends lost 2 bases at V and 6 bases at J; junction bases unmatched: 7. CDR3 length: 15 amino acids. The CDR3 region is CASSYASGIGNEQFF. As DNA, the CDR3 is TGTGCCAGCAGTTACGCAAGCGGGATTGGCAATGAGCAGTTCTTC.

The chain employs TRBV6-5 and TRBJ1-1, with D maybe TRBD1 (5 bases). Deletions cut 2 bases from V and 4 bases from J, with 17 bases between. The CDR3 is 16 residues long. Germline V gives CDR1 MNHEY, CDR2 SVGAGI. CDR3 amino acids: CASSYGTFQWSTEAFF. For the CDR3, the DNA is TGTGCCAGCAGTTACGGGACTTTTCAATGGAGCACTGAAGCTTTCTTT.

The rearrangement links TRBV4-1 to TRBJ2-2; D may be TRBD1 (6 bases). This CDR3 has 19 residues. V lost 5 bases, J lost 0 bases, and 22 bases lay in between. Per germline, CDR1 MGHRA and CDR2 YSYEKL. CDR3: CASSRTPIGQFANTGELFF. The CDR3 DNA sequence: TGCGCCAGCAGCAGAACTCCTATAGGACAGTTCGCGAACACCGGGGAGCTGTTTTTT.